The entry below describes one T cell receptor beta chain. TCRdb's table, derived via immunoSEQ multiplex PCR, lists solely in-frame clones and lacks some. The table has tens of thousands of clones, roughly 93% seen once; the top ten hold approximately 4.8%. The data derive from a study of control samples from healthy donors and cancer patients. J was trimmed by 0 bases and V by 4 bases; bases with no gene match: 7. The CDR3 totals 17 residues. Germline CDR1 reads SNHLY; CDR2 reads FYNNEI. The chain employs TRBV2 and TRBJ1-1; 11 nucleotides agree with TRBD1. The clonotype was recovered from a woman in her late teens or twenties in good health. Sequencing was carried out using blood. CDR3 residues: CASSVSGQGVLNTEAFF. The CDR3 DNA follows: TGTGCCAGCAGTGTATCGGGACAGGGGGTTTTGAACACTGAAGCTTTCTTT. Full variable domain (rest looked up from reference TRBV2 and TRBJ1-1): EPEVTQTPSHQVTQMGQEVILRCVPISNHLYFYWYRQILGQKVEFLVSFYNNEISEKSEIFDDQFSVERPDGSNFTLKIRSTKLEDSAMYFCASSVSGQGVLNTEAFFGQGTRLTVV.